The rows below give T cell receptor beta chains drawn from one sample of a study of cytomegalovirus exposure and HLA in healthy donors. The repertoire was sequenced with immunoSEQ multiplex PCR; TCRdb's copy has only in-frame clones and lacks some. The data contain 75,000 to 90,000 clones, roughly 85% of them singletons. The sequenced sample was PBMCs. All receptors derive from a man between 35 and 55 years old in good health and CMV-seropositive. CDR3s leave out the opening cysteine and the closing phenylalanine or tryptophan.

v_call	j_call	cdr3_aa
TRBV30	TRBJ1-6	ACQELSDSPLH
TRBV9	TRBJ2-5	ASSSGQGKETQY
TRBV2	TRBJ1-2	ASSLVTDYGYT
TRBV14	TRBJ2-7	ASSRDRGHEQY
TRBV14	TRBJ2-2	ASSRDRYTGELF
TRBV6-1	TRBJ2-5	ASSYQQGKETQY
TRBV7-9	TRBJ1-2	ASSSGQGTNYGYT
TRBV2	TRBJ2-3	AGQGTADTQY
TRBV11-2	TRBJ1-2	ASSFPSGGRGYT
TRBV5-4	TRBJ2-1	ASSLLGQNNNEQF
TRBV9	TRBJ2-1	ASSTRRDRVQDNEQF
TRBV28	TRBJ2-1	ASSNNIGEQF
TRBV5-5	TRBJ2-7	ASSLSSGNYEQY
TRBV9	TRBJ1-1	ASSVVGGGEWGLNTEAF
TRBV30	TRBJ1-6	AWIPRGSYNSPLH
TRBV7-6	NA	ASSSRVGYEQY
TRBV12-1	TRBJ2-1	ASSAREFSYNEQF
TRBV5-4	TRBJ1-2	ASSFSGQGEGYT
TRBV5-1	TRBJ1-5	ASSFGGDQPQH
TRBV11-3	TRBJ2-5	ASSLSGKETQY
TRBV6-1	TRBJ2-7	ASNSGQGSYEQY
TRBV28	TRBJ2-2	ASSRSGGAGTGELF
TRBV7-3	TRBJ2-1	ASSLVGTSGGEQF
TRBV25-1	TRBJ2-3	ASSLPGGPGTDTQY
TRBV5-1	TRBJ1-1	ASSLPGNTEAF
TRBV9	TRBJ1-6	ASSGVPLTGNSPLH
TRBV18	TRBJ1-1	ASSEDRCEAF
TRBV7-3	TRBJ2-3	ASSLVPSGGPDTQY
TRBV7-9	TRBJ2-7	ASRFLTRASSYEQY
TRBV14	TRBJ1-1	ASSSSWTGVWVTEAF
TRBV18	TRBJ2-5	ASSQGQKETQY
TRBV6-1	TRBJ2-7	ASSTQFDTSYEQY
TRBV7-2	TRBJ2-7	ASSLASGGAGAYPKY
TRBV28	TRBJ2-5	AITSGKETQY
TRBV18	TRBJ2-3	ASSPGRTTDTQY
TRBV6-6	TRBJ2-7	ASSYVGGYEQY
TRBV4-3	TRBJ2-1	ASSQSSGGNNEQF
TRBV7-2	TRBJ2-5	ASSRDPGEETQY
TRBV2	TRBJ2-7	ASRAGTGGGFYEQY
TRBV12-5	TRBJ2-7	ASGLNRGGNSYEQY
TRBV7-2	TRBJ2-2	ASSPRGGGTGELF
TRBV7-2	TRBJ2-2	ASTKKTPGYRGSGELF
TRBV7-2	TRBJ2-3	ASSLDGQGSTDTQY
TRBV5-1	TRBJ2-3	ASSPPSGGGAGDTQY
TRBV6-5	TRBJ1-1	ASSSGTGLEAF